Reported below is one T cell receptor beta chain. The data were obtained in a study of blood T cell repertoires in COVID-19. Across the study: COVID-19 samples collected from the United States, Italy and Spain covered acute and convalescent phases. Nucleic acid was either cDNA or gDNA, and it came from T cells, B-cell-depleted T cells, or PBMCs.

The CDR3 has 14 residues. Germline assignment: CDR1 SGHTA and CDR2 FQGNSA. Deletions cut 1 base from V and 6 bases from J, with 13 bases between. Study processing details: It was from reference gene primer amplification that nucleated cell counts were estimated. The method was immunoSEQ multiplex PCR; TCRdb's version includes in-frame clones alone and lacks a portion of them. That table is the source of V, J and clone size, and D and trimming were worked out from the DNA. Among roughly 120,000 clones, roughly three quarters were seen once, and the ten largest hold roughly 4.3%. This receptor was identified in a woman aged 80 or over with acute or convalescent COVID-19. V usage is TRBV7-2 and J usage is TRBJ2-7; D is unclear. Source material: peripheral blood. The CDR3 region has the DNA TGTGCCAGCAGCTTAGATTATCTTCTATCCGAGCAGTACTTC. As protein: CASSLDYLLSEQYF.